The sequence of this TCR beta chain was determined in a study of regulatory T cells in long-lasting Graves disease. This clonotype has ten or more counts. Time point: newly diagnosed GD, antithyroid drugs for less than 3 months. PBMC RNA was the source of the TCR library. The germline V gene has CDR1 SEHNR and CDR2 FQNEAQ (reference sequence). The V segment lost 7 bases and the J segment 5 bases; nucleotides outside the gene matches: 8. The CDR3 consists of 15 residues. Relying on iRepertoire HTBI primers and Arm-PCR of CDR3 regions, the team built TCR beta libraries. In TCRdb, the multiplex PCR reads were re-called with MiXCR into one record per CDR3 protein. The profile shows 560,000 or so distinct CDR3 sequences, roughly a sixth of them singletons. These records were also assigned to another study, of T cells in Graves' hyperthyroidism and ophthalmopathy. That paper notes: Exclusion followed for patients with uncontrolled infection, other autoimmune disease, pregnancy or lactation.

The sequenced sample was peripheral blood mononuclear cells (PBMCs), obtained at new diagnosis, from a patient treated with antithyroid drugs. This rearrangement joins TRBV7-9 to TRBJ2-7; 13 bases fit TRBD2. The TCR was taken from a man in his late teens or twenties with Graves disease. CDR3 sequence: CASTRTSGSNDEQYF. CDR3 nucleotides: TGTGCCAGCACCCGGACTAGCGGGAGTAACGACGAGCAGTACTTC.